The T cell receptor (beta chain) described here comes from a study of control samples from healthy donors and cancer patients. Produced via immunoSEQ multiplex PCR; TCRdb's table is partial and in-frame only. This table has about 65,000 clones, roughly nine tenths appearing once. Germline V CDR1 and CDR2: SNHLY, FYNNEI. CDR3 length equals 13 residues. V was cut by 6 bases and J by 3 bases, with 11 bases left in between. The chain carries TRBV2 and TRBJ1-1; D unclear. The receptor's source is a woman aged 45-65 years with colorectal cancer. The sequencing sample was made of PBMCs. CDR3 nucleotide sequence: TGTGCCAGCAGAAACACACCGGACACTGAAGCTTTCTTT. Its translation is CASRNTPDTEAFF.